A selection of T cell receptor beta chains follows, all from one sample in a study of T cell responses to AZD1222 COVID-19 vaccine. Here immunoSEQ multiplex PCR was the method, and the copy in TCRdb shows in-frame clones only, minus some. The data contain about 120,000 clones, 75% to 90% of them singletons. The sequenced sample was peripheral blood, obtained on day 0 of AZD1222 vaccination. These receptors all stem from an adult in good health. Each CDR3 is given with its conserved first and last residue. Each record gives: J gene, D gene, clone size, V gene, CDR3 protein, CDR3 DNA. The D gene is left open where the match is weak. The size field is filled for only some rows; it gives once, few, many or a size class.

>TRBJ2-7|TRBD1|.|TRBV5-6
CASSLGQGRGEQYF
TGTGCCAGCAGCTTGGGACAGGGGAGAGGAGAGCAGTACTTC
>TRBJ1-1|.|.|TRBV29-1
CSVRRAPEAFF
TGCAGCGTTAGGAGGGCGCCTGAAGCTTTCTTT
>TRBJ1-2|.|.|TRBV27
CASSFSGLVSGYTF
TGTGCCAGCAGTTTCAGCGGCCTCGTGAGTGGCTACACCTTC
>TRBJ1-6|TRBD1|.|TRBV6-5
CASSYSTGANSPLHF
TGTGCCAGCAGTTACTCCACAGGGGCGAATTCACCCCTCCACTTT
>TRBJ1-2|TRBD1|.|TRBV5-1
CASSSGQGLLGDYGYTF
TGCGCCAGCAGCTCGGGACAGGGGCTCCTCGGAGACTATGGCTACACCTTC
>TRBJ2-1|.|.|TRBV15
CATRWGAGPYNEQFF
TGTGCCACCAGATGGGGAGCGGGCCCCTACAATGAGCAGTTCTTC
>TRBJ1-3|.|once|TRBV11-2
CASSLGPRGNTIYF
TGTGCCAGCAGCTTGGGTCCGCGGGGAAACACCATATATTTT
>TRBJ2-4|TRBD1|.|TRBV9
CASSVGRGQGNIQYF
TGTGCCAGCAGCGTAGGAAGGGGACAGGGAAACATTCAGTACTTC
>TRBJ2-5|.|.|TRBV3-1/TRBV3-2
CASSQEGGDKTQYF
TGTGCCAGCAGCCAAGAAGGGGGGGACAAGACCCAGTACTTC
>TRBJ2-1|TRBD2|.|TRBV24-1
CATSETSGSYNEQFF
TGTGCCACCAGTGAGACTAGCGGGAGTTACAATGAGCAGTTCTTC
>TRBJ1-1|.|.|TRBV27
CASSLGVWSEAFF
TGTGCCAGCAGTTTAGGGGTATGGAGTGAAGCTTTCTTT
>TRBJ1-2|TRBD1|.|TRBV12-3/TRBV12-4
CASSPRGPYGYTF
TGTGCCAGCAGTCCCAGGGGGCCCTATGGCTACACCTTC
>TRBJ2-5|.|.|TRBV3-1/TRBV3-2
CASSQVSGSSMGTQYF
TGTGCCAGCAGCCAAGTTTCGGGCTCGTCTATGGGGACCCAGTACTTC
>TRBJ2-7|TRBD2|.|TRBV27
CASSLWPGTSNYEQYF
TGTGCCAGCAGTTTATGGCCCGGGACTAGCAACTACGAGCAGTACTTC
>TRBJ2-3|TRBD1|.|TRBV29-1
CSVGGGVSTDTQYF
TGCAGCGTTGGAGGGGGCGTTAGCACAGATACGCAGTATTTT
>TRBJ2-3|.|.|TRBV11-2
CASSDEWGLTDTQYF
TGTGCCAGCAGCGACGAGTGGGGGCTCACAGATACGCAGTATTTT
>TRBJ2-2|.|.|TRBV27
CASSRSGELFF
TGTGCCAGCAGTAGGTCGGGGGAGCTGTTTTTT
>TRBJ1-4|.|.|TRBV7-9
CASRRGGANEKLFF
TGTGCCAGCCGAAGAGGGGGGGCGAACGAAAAACTGTTTTTT
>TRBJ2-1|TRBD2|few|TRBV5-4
CASRAGAPSYNEQFF
TGTGCCAGCAGGGCGGGAGCTCCCTCCTACAATGAGCAGTTCTTC
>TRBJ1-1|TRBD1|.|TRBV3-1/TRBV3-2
CASSQAGQGLTEAFF
TGTGCCAGCAGCCAAGCCGGACAGGGTTTAACTGAAGCTTTCTTT
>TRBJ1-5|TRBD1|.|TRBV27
CASRAGTGGGQPQHF
TGTGCCAGCAGAGCCGGGACAGGGGGAGGTCAGCCCCAGCATTTT
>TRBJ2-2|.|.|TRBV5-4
CASSLRWEAPSGGELFF
TGTGCCAGCAGCTTACGTTGGGAGGCACCTTCGGGAGGGGAGCTGTTTTTT
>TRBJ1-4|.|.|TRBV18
CASSPGRSTNEKLFF
TGTGCCAGCTCACCCGGACGGTCAACTAATGAAAAACTGTTTTTT
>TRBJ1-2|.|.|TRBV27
CASSLKPNYGYTF
TGTGCCAGCAGTTTAAAACCGAACTATGGCTACACCTTC
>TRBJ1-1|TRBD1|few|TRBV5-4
CASVQGAGGNTEAFF
TGTGCCAGCGTTCAGGGGGCGGGCGGGAACACTGAAGCTTTCTTT
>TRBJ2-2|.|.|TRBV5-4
CASSQTGARGGELFF
TGTGCCAGCAGCCAGACGGGCGCTCGGGGCGGGGAGCTGTTTTTT
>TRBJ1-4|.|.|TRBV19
CASSIARGAATNEKLFF
TGTGCCAGTAGTATTGCACGCGGGGCTGCAACTAATGAAAAACTGTTTTTT
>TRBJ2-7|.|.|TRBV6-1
CASSEAWLASYEQYF
TGTGCCAGCAGTGAAGCGTGGCTTGCTTCCTACGAGCAGTACTTC
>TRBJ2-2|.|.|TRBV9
CASSVGWGSGTGELFF
TGTGCCAGCAGCGTAGGATGGGGGAGTGGCACCGGGGAGCTGTTTTTT
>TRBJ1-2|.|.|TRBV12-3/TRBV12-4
CASSLDRGGYTF
TGTGCCAGCAGTTTAGACAGAGGGGGCTACACCTTC
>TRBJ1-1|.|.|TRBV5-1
CASSLEGSTEAFF
TGCGCCAGCAGCTTGGAAGGCAGCACAGAAGCTTTCTTT
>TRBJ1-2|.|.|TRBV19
CASGPGVYNYGYTF
TGTGCCAGTGGGCCGGGAGTTTATAACTATGGCTACACCTTC
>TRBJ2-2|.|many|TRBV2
CASSDGAYTGELFF
TGTGCCAGCAGTGATGGAGCGTACACCGGGGAGCTGTTTTTT
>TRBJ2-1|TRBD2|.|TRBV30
CAWTNSGGAFHEQFF
TGTGCCTGGACTAATAGCGGGGGGGCCTTTCATGAGCAGTTCTTC
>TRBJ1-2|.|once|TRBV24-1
CATSDLQGYTF
TGTGCCACCAGTGATTTGCAGGGCTACACCTTC
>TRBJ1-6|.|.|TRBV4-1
CASSQGQGAGNSPLHF
TGCGCCAGCAGCCAAGGTCAGGGAGCAGGGAATTCACCCCTCCACTTT
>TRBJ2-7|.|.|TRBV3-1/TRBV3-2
CASPGPATTFTYEQYF
TGTGCCAGCCCCGGACCCGCAACAACGTTCACCTACGAGCAGTACTTC
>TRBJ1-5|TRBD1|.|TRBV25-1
CASTSTEGDRPNQPQHF
TGTGCCAGCACCTCAACGGAGGGGGACAGGCCCAATCAGCCCCAGCATTTT
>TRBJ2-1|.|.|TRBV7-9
CASSLDGLDNEQFF
TGTGCCAGCAGCTTAGATGGGCTCGACAATGAGCAGTTCTTC
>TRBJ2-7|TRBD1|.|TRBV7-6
CASSSGQASYEQYF
TGTGCCAGCAGCTCCGGACAGGCCTCCTACGAGCAGTACTTC
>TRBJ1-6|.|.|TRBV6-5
CASSYLRAGNNSPLHF
TGTGCCAGCAGCTACCTGCGGGCCGGGAATAATTCACCCCTCCACTTT
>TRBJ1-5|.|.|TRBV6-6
CASSKSEEECGRLEGNQPQHF
TGTGCCAGCAGCAAAAGTGAGGAAGAGTGCGGGCGGCTAGAAGGCAATCAGCCCCAGCATTTT